The 22 T cell receptor beta chains presented below share a single source sample, sequenced in a study of cytomegalovirus exposure and HLA in healthy donors listed by TCRdb under 2017. The library was made by the immunoSEQ multiplex PCR assay. For the multiplex PCR, a mixture combining 60 forward primers for TCR Vbeta segments and 13 reverse primers for TCR Jbeta segments was used. In its TCRdb copy, this immuneACCESS table keeps in-frame sequences only and misses some clones. Where compared with another copy, unresolved V genes explain less than half of these, and the others have no known cause. Across this sample there are fewer than 180,000 clones, with around 79% seen only once. Approximately 3.7% of the sample rests with the top ten. The sequenced material came from PBMCs. These receptors came from a human donor in good health.

The CDR3 loop is CASSKTPDREGNQPQHF. CDR3 DNA: TGTGCCAGTAGTAAAACCCCGGACAGGGAAGGCAATCAGCCCCAGCATTTT. The gene calls are TRBV19 and TRBJ1-5, with 8 bases matching TRBD1. V dropped 4 bases and J dropped 2; count of bases not matched to a gene: 10. This CDR3 has 17 amino acids. CDR1 is LNHDA and CDR2 is SQIVND in the germline V gene (reference sequence).

This clone was seen a single time. This sequence joins TRBV18 and TRBJ2-7; D possibly corresponds to TRBD1 (5 bases). Per germline, CDR1 KGHSH and CDR2 LQKENI. Trimming cost V 3 bases and J 3 bases, with 12 bases left between them. The CDR3 sequence is 14 residues long. The chain's CDR3 is CASSPGATYYEQYF. The CDR3 DNA sequence: TGTGCCAGCTCACCTGGGGCCACCTACTACGAGCAGTACTTC.

The chain couples TRBV6-1 to TRBJ2-1; no firm D call. The CDR3 sequence is 14 residues long. Germline V gives CDR1 MNHNS, CDR2 SASEGT. V was trimmed by 0 bases and J by 4 bases, leaving 7 bases between them. CDR3 in DNA: TGTGCCAGCAGTGAAGCTCTTACTTACAATGAGCAGTTCTTC. Residues: CASSEALTYNEQFF.

The genes are TRBV6-5 and TRBJ1-2, with D possibly being TRBD1 (5 bases). Germline V gene sequence: CDR1 MNHEY, CDR2 SVGAGI. This CDR3 is built from 13 residues. V shed 7 bases and J shed 7 bases, with 16 bases lying between them. The CDR3 loop is CASIGAGMGGYTF. The CDR3 region has the DNA TGTGCCAGCATTGGGGCCGGAATGGGTGGCTACACCTTC.

This clone was observed once. V usage is TRBV14 and J usage is TRBJ2-2; 11 bases are shared with TRBD2. CDR3 length: 14 residues. V gave up 6 bases and J gave up 7 bases; unmatched junction bases: 4. Germline CDR1 reads SGHDN; CDR2 reads FVKESK. As DNA, the CDR3 is TGTGCCAGCAGTCCTAGCGGGGGGATCGGGGAGCTGTTTTTT. Encoded protein: CASSPSGGIGELFF.

This clone was counted a single time. The rearrangement links TRBV15 to TRBJ1-3; TRBD1 agrees at 7 bases. V gave up 5 bases and J gave up 0 bases; unmatched junction bases: 7. The V gene's germline CDR1 is LNHNV and CDR2 YYDKDF (reference sequence). The CDR3 extends over 16 amino acids. CDR3 residues: CATSGKTGHSGNTIYF. DNA of the CDR3: TGTGCCACCAGCGGAAAGACAGGGCACTCTGGAAACACCATATATTTT.

The J gene is TRBJ2-5, the V gene TRBV7-2; tentative D call: TRBD1 (6 bases). V was pared by 6 bases and J by 5 bases, with 16 bases between. The CDR3 sequence is 14 residues long. Germline V CDR1 and CDR2: SGHTA, FQGNSA. CDR3 amino acids: CASSWDIFSETQYF. CDR3 DNA: TGTGCCAGCAGTTGGGACATCTTCAGCGAGACCCAGTACTTC.

The V and J genes are TRBV19 and TRBJ1-1, with D perhaps matching TRBD1 (6 bases). This CDR3 region has 14 residues. V was trimmed by 2 bases and J by 4 bases, leaving 11 bases between them. The V gene's germline CDR1 is LNHDA and CDR2 SQIVND (reference sequence). The CDR3: CASSINREITEAFF. In nucleotides, the CDR3 is TGTGCCAGTAGTATAAACAGGGAAATCACTGAAGCTTTCTTT.

This clone was recorded only once. The chain joins TRBV4-1 to TRBJ1-4; D unclear. This CDR3 spans 13 amino acids. CDR1 and CDR2 from the germline V gene are MGHRA and YSYEKL. V lost 5 bases and J 7 bases, leaving 11 bases between the germline ends. CDR3 bases: TGCGCCAGCAGCGCAACAGTGGGTGAAAAACTGTTTTTT. It translates to CASSATVGEKLFF.

V gene TRBV7-6 combines with J gene TRBJ2-3, with 7 bases fitting TRBD2. This CDR3 is 18 amino acids long. V shed 4 bases and J 3 bases; nucleotides not matched to a gene: 16. Germline V CDR1 and CDR2: SGHVS, FNYEAQ. The CDR3 DNA sequence: TGTGCCAGCAGCTCTATACAAGGGCCACTAGCGAGTACAGATACGCAGTATTTT. It specifies CASSSIQGPLASTDTQYF. The full variable domain, in which reference TRBV7-6 and TRBJ2-3 provide the parts outside the CDR3, is GAGVSQSPRYKVTKRGQDVALRCDPISGHVSLYWYRQALGQGPEFLTYFNYEAQQDKSGLPNDRFSAERPEGSISTLTIQRTEQRDSAMYRCASSSIQGPLASTDTQYFGPGTRLTVL.

This clone appeared once. The CDR3 coding sequence is TGCGCCAGCAGCCACCGAAGGTCCAACGGGAGTGGTGACACAGATACGCAGTATTTT. This sequence encodes CASSHRRSNGSGDTDTQYF. V and J are TRBV4-3 and TRBJ2-3, with D tentatively TRBD2 (6 bases). This CDR3 spans 19 amino acids. The germline gives CDR1 LGHNA, CDR2 YSLEER. V dropped 3 bases and J dropped 2 bases, with 24 bases sitting between them.

The CDR3: CASSIRREVNTEAFF. The CDR3, as DNA: TGTGCCAGTAGTATTAGGAGGGAAGTGAACACTGAAGCTTTCTTT. The gene calls are TRBV19 and TRBJ1-1; D not certain. V was trimmed by 3 bases and J by 0 bases, leaving 11 bases between them. CDR1 is LNHDA and CDR2 is SQIVND in the germline V gene (reference sequence). This CDR3 has 15 amino acids.

The V call is TRBV25-1, the J call TRBJ1-6; tentatively, D is TRBD1 (5 bases). V was pared by 3 bases and J by 6 bases, with 15 bases between. Germline V gives CDR1 MGHDK, CDR2 SYGVNS. The CDR3 length is 16 residues. The CDR3, as DNA: TGTGCCAGCAGTGAGGGGCCTCATAAGATTAATTCACCCCTCCACTTT. As protein: CASSEGPHKINSPLHF.

The gene calls are TRBV6-4 and TRBJ2-3; a possible D gene is TRBD2 (6 bases). The ends were cut back, 4 bases at V and 1 base at J, with 9 bases in the middle. The germline gives CDR1 MRHNA, CDR2 SNTAGT. The CDR3 is 14 amino acids. CDR3 amino acids: CASSAASGTDTQYF. The CDR3 DNA reads TGTGCCAGCAGTGCAGCTAGCGGCACAGATACGCAGTATTTT.

This sequence joins TRBV18 and TRBJ1-5; possibly TRBD1 for D (5 bases). There are 15 residues in the CDR3. With 0 bases removed from V and 6 bases from J, the gap between germline ends came to 12 bases. The germline CDR1 and CDR2 sequences are KGHSH and LQKENI. The CDR3 is CASSPPPGGSQPQHF. The CDR3 DNA reads as TGTGCCAGCTCACCACCCCCGGGGGGATCTCAGCCCCAGCATTTT.

This clone has just one count. As DNA, the CDR3 is TGTGCCAGCAGCTCAGGGTCCGGCTCTGGAAACACCATATATTTT. Amino acids: CASSSGSGSGNTIYF. The chain links TRBV7-2 to TRBJ1-3, with a weak D call TRBD1 (5 bases). Trimming shortened V by 4 bases and J by 0 bases, and 10 bases separated the two germline ends. The CDR3 totals 15 residues. Looked up from germline, CDR1 is SGHTA and CDR2 is FQGNSA.

The chain carries TRBV5-1 and TRBJ2-5; 8 positions agree with TRBD2. V was pared by 1 base and J by 4 bases, with 15 bases of the junction left unmatched. The CDR3 is 18 amino acids. The germline CDR1 and CDR2 sequences are SGHRS and YFSETQ. CDR3: CASSLSIRAPGGRETQYF. The CDR3 nucleotides are TGCGCCAGCAGCTTGTCGATACGGGCCCCGGGAGGGCGAGAGACCCAGTACTTC.

The gene calls are TRBV21-1 and TRBJ2-5; the table names TRBD1, a call not compared with the DNA. TRBV21-1 is reported as a pseudogene. The CDR3 has 14 residues. CDR3 loop: CASSKSLSQETQYF. As DNA, the CDR3 is TGTGCCAGCAGCAAATCGCTCAGTCAAGAGACCCAGTACTTC.

The chain links TRBV27 to TRBJ2-1, with 9 nucleotides matching TRBD2. The germline V gene has CDR1 MNHEY and CDR2 SMNVEV (reference sequence). With V trimmed by 3 bases and J by 9 bases, 9 bases remained unmatched. CDR3 length: 15 residues. The chain's CDR3 is CASSFGAGGPGEQFF. DNA for the CDR3: TGTGCCAGCAGTTTTGGGGCGGGAGGGCCCGGTGAGCAGTTCTTC.

Here the CDR3 DNA reads TGTGCCAGCAGTTCGATCCTCTGGGGTGAGGGCACTCTCTATGGCTACACCTTC. It translates to CASSSILWGEGTLYGYTF. The chain carries TRBV28 and TRBJ1-2, with D hard to call. Germline V gives CDR1 MDHEN, CDR2 SYDVKM. V was cut by 4 bases and J by 4 bases, with 25 bases left in between. The CDR3 runs to 18 residues.

This clone appeared once. The chain recombines TRBV7-2 with TRBJ1-5, with D possibly being TRBD1 (5 bases). The CDR3 runs to 15 residues. Germline V gene sequence: CDR1 SGHTA, CDR2 FQGNSA. The V gene lost 1 base and the J gene lost 7 bases, with 14 bases spanning the gap. The CDR3 is CASSLVGLGRQPQHF. In nucleotides, the CDR3 is TGTGCCAGCAGCTTAGTGGGACTCGGAAGGCAGCCCCAGCATTTT. The complete variable domain, with remaining parts taken from reference TRBV7-2 and TRBJ1-5, reads GAGVSQSPSNKVTEKGKDVELRCDPISGHTALYWYRQSLGQGLEFLIYFQGNSAPDKSGLPSDRFSAERTGGSVSTLTIQRTQQEDSAVYLCASSLVGLGRQPQHFGDGTRLSIL.

The chain combines TRBV27 with TRBJ2-3; D may be TRBD1 (6 bases). With 6 bases removed from V and 3 bases from J, the gap between germline ends came to 13 bases. The germline CDR1 and CDR2 sequences are MNHEY and SMNVEV (reference sequence). The CDR3 spans 14 residues. CDR3 residues: CASSDRPLTDTQYF. The CDR3 region has the DNA TGTGCCAGCAGCGACAGGCCCTTGACAGATACGCAGTATTTT.